This entry features one TCR beta chain sequence. Its antigen is not known. This specimen comes from a study of cytomegalovirus exposure and HLA in healthy donors. Study as a whole: The use of the same platform for the 90 to 150 validation repertoires and the approximately 690 first-cohort repertoires was reported by a later analysis. Study results and caveats: The study put 150 to 200 TCR beta chains on its list as cytomegalovirus-associated. A few chains linked to CMV were shown in vitro to be specific for CMV antigens.

TCRdb's table, derived via immunoSEQ multiplex PCR, lists solely in-frame clones and lacks some. The table lists 140,000 to 150,000 clones, 90% to 95% of them singletons. Germline V CDR1 and CDR2: GTSNPN, SVGIG (reference sequence). Trimming removed 1 base at V and 2 bases at J, with 2 bases between. This CDR3 spans 11 amino acids. The chain joins TRBV30 to TRBJ2-5; D gene uncertain. The receptor comes from a man aged 18 to 35 in good health and CMV-seronegative. The sequenced sample consisted of PBMCs. In DNA, the CDR3 is TGTGCCTGGAGTGCTCAAGAGACCCAGTACTTC. Protein: CAWSAQETQYF.